Presented here are 10 T cell receptor beta chains from one specimen sequenced in a study of Ad26.COV2.S vaccination and SARS-CoV-2 variants. The sample's treatment: about 20 received Ad26.COV2.S at low or high dose, single or two shots; roughly five received placebo; per-sample allocation not given. Following the first vaccine or placebo injection, samples were taken on day 63. Profiled with immunoSEQ multiplex PCR; TCRdb holds only in-frame clones, not every one. The repertoire holds 400,000 to 450,000 clones, with roughly 90% as singletons. This sample comprised peripheral blood, obtained in a trial of Ad26.COV2.S vaccine versus placebo. The source of these receptors is a person between 18 and 59 years old who received the Ad26.COV2.S COVID-19 vaccine or a placebo.

V and J are TRBV28 and TRBJ2-3, with 14 positions matching TRBD2. Germline V gene sequence: CDR1 MDHEN, CDR2 SYDVKM. The ends lost 8 bases at V and 0 bases at J; junction bases unmatched: 4. CDR3 size: 16 residues. The CDR3 DNA follows: TGTGCCAGCGGACTAGCGGGGGGATCTAGCACAGATACGCAGTATTTT. Protein: CASGLAGGSSTDTQYF.

This clone was found once. This chain joins TRBV5-6 and TRBJ2-2; perhaps D is TRBD1 or TRBD2 (6 bases each). CDR1 and CDR2 (germline): SGHDT, YYEEEE. The V and J ends lost 0 bases and 2 bases respectively, with 14 bases between them. CDR3 length: 17 amino acids. This CDR3 is CASSLDYGGPNTGELFF. The CDR3 nucleotides are TGTGCCAGCAGCTTGGATTATGGGGGGCCAAACACCGGGGAGCTGTTTTTT. Full variable domain (missing parts from reference TRBV5-6 and TRBJ2-2): DAGVTQSPTHLIKTRGQQVTLRCSPKSGHDTVSWYQQALGQGPQFIFQYYEEEERQRGNFPDRFSGHQFPNYSSELNVNALLLGDSALYLCASSLDYGGPNTGELFFGEGSRLTVL.

This clone was picked up a small number of times. The CDR3 sequence: CTSAEGPPLHF. CDR3 bases: TGCACCAGCGCCGAGGGTCCTCCCCTCCACTTT. The chain links TRBV1 to TRBJ1-6. TRBV1 represents a pseudogene. CDR3 length: 11 residues.

V usage is TRBV12-5 and J usage is TRBJ1-2; 7 nucleotides agree with TRBD1. Germline V gives CDR1 LGHNT, CDR2 FRNRAP. V shed 4 bases and J 6 bases; nucleotides not matched to a gene: 5. The CDR3 has 13 amino acids. The CDR3 DNA reads as TGTGCTAGTGGTTCGACAGGGTGGAATGGCTACACCTTC. This gives the protein CASGSTGWNGYTF. Supplemented by reference TRBV12-5 and TRBJ1-2, the full variable domain reads DARVTQTPRHKVTEMGQEVTMRCQPILGHNTVFWYRQTMMQGLELLAYFRNRAPLDDSGMPKDRFSAEMPDATLATLKIQPSEPRDSAVYFCASGSTGWNGYTFGSGTRLTVV.

The chain employs TRBV7-9 and TRBJ2-5; 9 bases line up with TRBD2. Germline trimming cut 5 bases from V and 0 bases from J; bases unmatched to any gene: 4. Germline V gives CDR1 SEHNR, CDR2 FQNEAQ (reference sequence). The CDR3 totals 15 residues. The CDR3 region is CASSGTSQYQETQYF. The DNA for the CDR3 is TGTGCCAGCAGCGGGACTAGCCAATACCAAGAGACCCAGTACTTC.

The chain has TRBV25-1 and TRBJ2-1; a weak D match, TRBD1 (6 bases). V shed 3 bases and J shed 3 bases, with 12 bases lying between them. CDR1 is MGHDK, CDR2 SYGVNS, per germline. This CDR3 comprises 15 residues. CDR3 amino acids: CASSEGTTDYNEQFF. The CDR3 DNA reads TGTGCCAGCAGTGAGGGGACAACTGACTACAATGAGCAGTTCTTC.

The chain has TRBV6-1 and TRBJ2-5; D gene uncertain. This CDR3 comprises 10 residues. Trimming shortened V by 3 bases and J by 5 bases, and 1 base separated the two germline ends. In germline, CDR1 is MNHNS, CDR2 SASEGT. CDR3: CASSEETQYF. The CDR3 DNA reads TGTGCCAGCAGTGAGGAGACCCAGTACTTC.

The V call is TRBV29-1, the J call TRBJ2-5; a possible D gene is TRBD1 (6 bases). The CDR3 covers 12 residues. Germline V gene data show CDR1 as SQVTM and CDR2 as ANQGSEA. The V gene lost 5 bases and the J gene lost 2 bases, with 9 bases spanning the gap. Here the CDR3 reads CSVTGNQETQYF. The CDR3 coding sequence is TGCAGCGTTACAGGGAATCAAGAGACCCAGTACTTC.

This clone was recorded once. The CDR3 sequence: CASSSPSGLYNEQFF. CDR3 nucleotide sequence: TGTGCCAGCAGCTCCCCTAGCGGACTTTACAATGAGCAGTTCTTC. The rearrangement links TRBV11-2 to TRBJ2-1, with 7 positions matching TRBD2. Germline CDR1 SGHAT, CDR2 FQNNGV. The CDR3 covers 15 residues. The V segment lost 4 bases and the J segment 4 bases; nucleotides outside the gene matches: 7.

The V call is TRBV6-2 or TRBV6-3, the J call TRBJ2-3; D remains unclear. The CDR3 length is 17 residues. The germline V gene has CDR1 MNHEY and CDR2 SVGEGT. The ends were cut back, 0 bases at V and 0 bases at J, with 13 bases in the middle. The CDR3 DNA follows: TGTGCCAGCAGTTACTCGTCGAAGGGTTTCAGCACAGATACGCAGTATTTT. Protein: CASSYSSKGFSTDTQYF.